Listed here are 13 T cell receptor beta chains from one sample, sequenced in a study of T cell responses to AZD1222 COVID-19 vaccine. Sequenced by immunoSEQ multiplex PCR; TCRdb stores in-frame clones only, minus some. The table lists roughly 80,000 clones, approximately 88% of them singletons. Sequenced material: peripheral blood, taken on day 0 of MenACWY control vaccination. These receptors were taken from an adult in good health.

The chain is built from TRBV10-3 and TRBJ1-5; D is uncertain. CDR3 length: 13 residues. V lost 3 bases and J lost 4, with 7 bases in between. In germline, CDR1 is ENHRY, CDR2 SYGVKD. The CDR3: CAISEVHNQPQHF. The CDR3 coding sequence is TGTGCCATCAGTGAAGTCCATAATCAGCCCCAGCATTTT.

The V and J genes are TRBV6-6 and TRBJ2-1; D gene unclear. V was cut by 6 bases and J by 7 bases, with 7 bases left in between. CDR3 length: 11 amino acids. Looked up from germline, CDR1 is MNHNY and CDR2 is SVGAGI (reference sequence). CDR3 DNA sequence: TGTGCCAGCAGACTAACAAATGAGCAGTTCTTC. This translates into CASRLTNEQFF.

The chain combines TRBV6-2 or TRBV6-3 with TRBJ1-5, with D tentatively TRBD1 (5 bases). Germline CDR1 and CDR2: MNHEY and SVGEGT. The CDR3 sequence is 15 residues long. V lost 2 bases and J 1 base, leaving 9 bases between the germline ends. DNA of the CDR3: TGTGCCAGCAGTTACCAGGGTTTGAGCAATCAGCCCCAGCATTTT. Amino acid sequence: CASSYQGLSNQPQHF.

This chain uses TRBV6-1 with TRBJ1-2; D call uncertain. Trimming stripped 2 bases from V and 7 bases from J, with 11 bases between. This CDR3 spans 13 amino acids. The germline V gene encodes CDR1 MNHNS and CDR2 SASEGT. The CDR3 protein is CASSESGGSGYTF. The CDR3 coding sequence is TGTGCCAGCAGTGAATCCGGTGGATCTGGCTACACCTTC.

The rearrangement uses TRBV7-8 and TRBJ1-6; D not resolved. V was clipped by 2 bases and J by 10 bases, with 15 bases between them. The germline V gene has CDR1 SGHVS and CDR2 FQNEAQ. This CDR3 contains 15 residues. In nucleotides, the CDR3 is TGTGCCAGCAGCTTATATCCGCACGGGGAGTCACCCCTCCACTTT. The encoded protein is CASSLYPHGESPLHF.

The rearrangement uses TRBV6-2 or TRBV6-3 and TRBJ1-1; 12 bases match TRBD1. This CDR3 is built from 18 residues. Germline values: CDR1 MNHEY, CDR2 SVGEGT. V lost 0 bases and J lost 0; bases outside the gene matches: 5. The CDR3 nucleotides read TGTGCCAGCAGTTACTCGATGGGACAGGGGGCGGTGAACACTGAAGCTTTCTTT. Protein sequence: CASSYSMGQGAVNTEAFF.

The J gene is TRBJ1-1, the V gene TRBV10-3; TRBD1 might be the D (5 bases). The V and J ends lost 3 bases and 0 bases respectively, with 11 bases between them. The germline gives CDR1 ENHRY, CDR2 SYGVKD. The CDR3 totals 15 residues. The CDR3 DNA reads as TGTGCCATCAGTGACTCGGGACTGATGAACACTGAAGCTTTCTTT. Translation: CAISDSGLMNTEAFF.

V gene TRBV19 combines with J gene TRBJ1-2, with no clear D. The length of the CDR3 is 16 residues. Germline V gene sequence: CDR1 LNHDA, CDR2 SQIVND (reference sequence). V was trimmed by 6 bases and J by 4 bases, leaving 21 bases between them. In nucleotides, the CDR3 is TGTGCCAGTAGCCCCTTGTTAGGAAGTCTTATCTATGGCTACACCTTC. It translates to CASSPLLGSLIYGYTF.

V gene TRBV18 combines with J gene TRBJ1-1; D remains unclear. The CDR3 is 13 amino acids. Looked up from germline, CDR1 is KGHSH and CDR2 is LQKENI. V dropped 4 bases and J dropped 1 base, with 7 bases sitting between them. This CDR3 is CASSQSENTEAFF. CDR3 nucleotides: TGTGCCAGCTCACAGAGTGAGAACACTGAAGCTTTCTTT. Full variable domain (rest looked up from reference TRBV18 and TRBJ1-1): NAGVMQNPRHLVRRRGQEARLRCSPMKGHSHVYWYRQLPEEGLKFMVYLQKENIIDESGMPKERFSAEFPKEGPSILRIQQVVRGDSAAYFCASSQSENTEAFFGQGTRLTVV.

The V call is TRBV19, the J call TRBJ2-5; 9 bases agree with TRBD1. CDR3 length equals 15 residues. CDR1 and CDR2 from the germline V gene are LNHDA and SQIVND (reference sequence). The J segment lost 0 bases and the V segment lost 5 bases, leaving 4 bases of the junction unmatched. CDR3 bases: TGTGCCAGTAGTGGGGGGACAGGGTACCAAGAGACCCAGTACTTC. Amino acid sequence: CASSGGTGYQETQYF.

This CDR3 is CASSSQGSATNEKLFF. The CDR3 coding sequence is TGTGCCAGCAGCTCCCAGGGGAGTGCAACTAATGAAAAACTGTTTTTT. The genes are TRBV7-2 and TRBJ1-4; D possibly corresponds to TRBD1 (6 bases). V dropped 4 bases and J dropped 0 bases, with 12 bases sitting between them. The CDR3 length is 16 residues. Germline CDR1 reads SGHTA; CDR2 reads FQGNSA.

V usage is TRBV4-2 and J usage is TRBJ2-7; 11 bases are a match to TRBD2. This CDR3 region has 15 residues. CDR1 and CDR2 (germline): LGHNA, YNFKEQ. The V segment lost 4 bases and the J segment 7 bases; nucleotides outside the gene matches: 9. The CDR3 here is CASSPQLAGVGEQYF. For the CDR3, the DNA is TGTGCCAGCAGCCCACAACTAGCGGGGGTCGGTGAGCAGTACTTC.

The chain couples TRBV20-1 to TRBJ2-7; D is unresolved. From germline, CDR1 is DFQATT and CDR2 SNEGSKA (reference sequence). The CDR3 consists of 11 residues. The germline V and J ends were trimmed by 0 bases and 5 bases, with 5 bases remaining between them. The CDR3 reads CSARDVNEQYF. CDR3 DNA sequence: TGCAGTGCTAGAGATGTAAACGAGCAGTACTTC.